These T cell receptor beta chains were read from a single sample in a study of cutaneous CD30+ T cell lymphoproliferative disorder and hepatitis E. This table comes from immunoSEQ multiplex PCR, and its TCRdb copy is limited to in-frame clones, with some not included. Among several thousand clones listed, roughly 74% were seen once. Sequencing was performed on blood. These receptors all stem from a human donor with a cutaneous T cell lymphoproliferative disorder associated with hepatitis E virus. The CDR3 runs from the conserved cysteine through the conserved F or W. The D gene is left open where the match is weak. Part of the rows lack a size; the others show once, few, many or a class for expanded clones.

CASSLAAETQYF TGTGCCAGCAGCTTAGCGGCGGAGACCCAGTACTTC TRBV7-9 once - TRBJ2-5
CASSMAQRNTEAFF TGTGCCAGTAGTATGGCACAGAGGAACACTGAAGCTTTCTTT TRBV19 once - TRBJ1-1
CASSSRGGGETQYF TGCGCCAGCAGCTCCAGAGGGGGCGGGGAGACCCAGTACTTC TRBV5-1 - TRBD1 TRBJ2-5
CASSLDMNTEAFF TGTGCCAGCAGCTTAGATATGAACACTGAAGCTTTCTTT TRBV7-9 - - TRBJ1-1
CSVEKGTGSTEAFF TGCAGCGTTGAAAAAGGTACAGGGAGCACTGAAGCTTTCTTT TRBV29-1 - - TRBJ1-1
CASSVALDFTGDTGELFF TGTGCCAGCAGCGTAGCTCTTGACTTCACAGGGGACACCGGGGAGCTGTTTTTT TRBV9 - TRBD1 TRBJ2-2
CASSQDNGRAKLFF TGCGCCAGCAGCCAAGACAATGGTAGAGCAAAACTGTTTTTT TRBV4-3 once - TRBJ1-4
CASSPRRVAGDVPEQFF TGCGCCAGCAGCCCCAGACGGGTAGCGGGAGACGTTCCTGAGCAGTTCTTC TRBV4-3 few TRBD2 TRBJ2-1
CASSQDNLGVWTGELFF TGTGCCAGCAGCCAAGATAATTTGGGGGTTTGGACCGGGGAGCTGTTTTTT TRBV14 - - TRBJ2-2
CASSLDVFYEQYF TGTGCCAGCAGCTTAGACGTCTTCTACGAGCAGTACTTC TRBV7-3 - - TRBJ2-7
CASSVAPQENYEQYF TGTGCCAGCAGCGTAGCTCCACAGGAGAACTACGAGCAGTACTTC TRBV9 - - TRBJ2-7
CASSPRDRGLETQYF TGTGCCAGCTCACCACGGGACAGGGGTTTGGAGACCCAGTACTTC TRBV18 - TRBD1 TRBJ2-5
CASSPEREKLFF TGTGCCAGCTCCCCCGAGAGAGAAAAACTGTTTTTT TRBV18 few - TRBJ1-4
CASSTSGTGYGYTF TGTGCCAGCAGCACGTCCGGGACAGGGTATGGCTACACCTTC TRBV5-6 - TRBD1 TRBJ1-2
CASSQDRERGQPQHF TGTGCCAGCAGCCAGGACAGGGAAAGGGGACAGCCCCAGCATTTT TRBV11-2 - TRBD1 TRBJ1-5
CASSQGAYQEKLFF TGTGCCAGCAGCCAGGGGGCCTATCAGGAAAAACTGTTTTTT TRBV28 - TRBD1 TRBJ1-4
CSVVAGGYDGYTF TGCAGCGTTGTGGCAGGGGGCTACGATGGCTACACCTTC TRBV29-1 - TRBD1 TRBJ1-2
CASRQGAGQPQHF TGTGCCAGCAGGCAGGGGGCAGGGCAGCCCCAGCATTTT TRBV27 - TRBD1 TRBJ1-5
CASSLVGAGALPYNEQFF TGTGCCAGCAGCTTAGTTGGCGCGGGAGCGCTCCCCTACAATGAGCAGTTCTTC TRBV7-9 - TRBD2 TRBJ2-1
CASSLTSGRGNEQFF TGTGCCAGCAGCTTGACTAGCGGGCGAGGCAATGAGCAGTTCTTC TRBV7-9 - TRBD2 TRBJ2-1
CASSPGTSGWNNEQFF TGCGCCAGCAGCCCAGGGACTAGCGGGTGGAACAATGAGCAGTTCTTC TRBV5-1 - TRBD2 TRBJ2-1
CASSLEGWYTEAFF TGTGCCAGCAGTTTAGAGGGTTGGTACACTGAAGCTTTCTTT TRBV28 few - TRBJ1-1
CASSPLYIGYGYTF TGTGCCAGCAGTCCCCTGTATATAGGGTATGGCTACACCTTC TRBV27 - - TRBJ1-2
CASSNFGNSYEQYF TGTGCCAGCAGCAATTTCGGGAATTCCTACGAGCAGTACTTC TRBV21-1 - - TRBJ2-7
CASSTQGSSYEQYF TGTGCCAGCAGTACCCAAGGGAGTTCCTACGAGCAGTACTTC TRBV27 - - TRBJ2-7
CASSWGPLGGSYNEQFF TGCGCCAGCAGCTGGGGGCCTTTGGGGGGCTCCTACAATGAGCAGTTCTTC TRBV5-1 - - TRBJ2-1
CAWGQGGYEQYF TGTGCCTGGGGCCAGGGAGGTTACGAGCAGTACTTC TRBV30 - - TRBJ2-7